The 28 T cell receptor beta chains reported below all come from one sample, sequenced in a study of blood T cell repertoires in COVID-19. The protocol was immunoSEQ multiplex PCR, while the TCRdb copy is restricted to in-frame clones and leaves out a portion. The table shows 450,000 to 500,000 clones, with 75% to 90% occurring only once. The specimen sequenced was peripheral blood. Source of these receptors: a human donor in a cohort sampled during active COVID-19.

The V call is TRBV4-1, the J call TRBJ2-1; tentatively, D is TRBD2 (5 bases). CDR3 size: 16 residues. Germline CDR1 is MGHRA and CDR2 is YSYEKL. The V and J ends lost 1 base and 8 bases respectively, with 18 bases between them. As DNA, the CDR3 is TGCGCCAGCAGCCAAGTAGGGAAAGCGGTGGTCGATGAGCAGTTCTTC. Its translation: CASSQVGKAVVDEQFF.

The chain joins TRBV27 to TRBJ1-3; 8 bases are a match to TRBD1. Trimming removed 6 bases from V and 0 bases from J; junction bases left unmatched: 7. CDR1 is MNHEY, CDR2 SMNVEV, per germline (reference sequence). The CDR3 is made up of 16 amino acids. CDR3 sequence: CASSPGGRGSGNTIYF. The CDR3 nucleotides read TGTGCCAGCAGCCCAGGGGGCAGGGGCTCTGGAAACACCATATATTTT.

V is TRBV5-4 and J is TRBJ2-7; 10 bases are a match to TRBD2. Per the germline V gene, CDR1 is SGHNT and CDR2 is YYREEE (reference sequence). V trimming: 2 bases; J trimming: 6 bases; junction bases outside the gene matches: 8. CDR3 length: 15 residues. CDR3 sequence reads: CASSLAGGAVVEQYF. The CDR3 nucleotides read TGTGCCAGCAGCTTAGCGGGAGGGGCAGTTGTCGAGCAGTACTTC.

The chain couples TRBV19 to TRBJ2-7, with D possibly being TRBD1 (6 bases). CDR3 size: 14 residues. The V end was cut by 5 bases, the J end by 0 bases, with 11 bases between. CDR1 is LNHDA, CDR2 SQIVND, per germline (reference sequence). CDR3 sequence (DNA): TGTGCCAGTAGTTTCCAGGGGAGCTCCTACGAGCAGTACTTC. Translated, it gives CASSFQGSSYEQYF. The full variable domain, in which reference TRBV19 and TRBJ2-7 provide the parts outside the CDR3, is DGGITQSPKYLFRKEGQNVTLSCEQNLNHDAMYWYRQDPGQGLRLIYYSQIVNDFQKGDIAEGYSVSREKKESFPLTVTSAQKNPTAFYLCASSFQGSSYEQYFGPGTRLTVT.

The J gene is TRBJ2-7, the V gene TRBV6-1; tentatively, D is TRBD2 (7 bases). The V gene's germline CDR1 is MNHNS and CDR2 SASEGT. With 0 bases removed from V and 4 bases from J, the gap between germline ends came to 16 bases. The CDR3 runs to 16 residues. The CDR3 loop reads CASSEASSGTLYEQYF. CDR3 DNA sequence: TGTGCCAGCAGTGAAGCTTCCAGCGGGACACTTTACGAGCAGTACTTC.

In this sample, this clone turned up a few times. This chain connects TRBV6-5 to TRBJ2-7, with TRBD2 identical over 9 bases. The CDR3 has 15 amino acids. Germline V gene lookup returns CDR1 MNHEY and CDR2 SVGAGI. After removal of 4 bases from V and 3 bases from J, the junction contained 7 bases not matched to a gene. The CDR3 DNA sequence: TGTGCCAGCAGTTGGGGGGCTAGCGGGAACTACGAGCAGTACTTC. This encodes CASSWGASGNYEQYF.

This clone was counted a single time. V and J are TRBV30 and TRBJ2-2; 9 bases agree with TRBD2. Germline trimming cut 1 base from V and 5 bases from J; bases unmatched to any gene: 5. CDR1 GTSNPN and CDR2 SVGIG come from the germline V gene (reference sequence). The CDR3 has 15 residues. CDR3 region: CAWSGSGRDTGELFF. Written as DNA, the CDR3 is TGTGCCTGGAGTGGTAGCGGGAGAGATACCGGGGAGCTGTTTTTT.

The chain has TRBV5-4 and TRBJ1-2; D is ambiguous. This CDR3 region has 12 residues. V was clipped by 4 bases and J by 8 bases, with 12 bases between them. Germline V gene data show CDR1 as SGHNT and CDR2 as YYREEE (reference sequence). CDR3 sequence reads: CASSPQNFGYTF. CDR3 coding DNA: TGTGCCAGCAGCCCCCAAAATTTCGGCTACACCTTC.

On this clone: Other DNA variants within this sample encode the same CDR3. This chain links TRBV5-1 with TRBJ2-5; 10 bases match TRBD2. Germline CDR1 SGHRS, CDR2 YFSETQ. This CDR3 has 15 residues. J gave up 3 bases and V 0 bases, and 2 bases lay outside the gene matches. The CDR3 DNA reads TGCGCCAGCAGCTTGGTGCTAGCGGGAGAAGAGACCCAGTACTTC. Translation gives CASSLVLAGEETQYF.

The J gene is TRBJ1-2, the V gene TRBV28, with D unclear. Germline-derived CDR1 and CDR2 are MDHEN and SYDVKM. V was trimmed by 7 bases and J by 0 bases, leaving 12 bases between them. The CDR3 consists of 14 residues. CDR3 nucleotides: TGTGCCAGCACTCGGACGGGAGCTAACTATGGCTACACCTTC. Its translation: CASTRTGANYGYTF.

The chain couples TRBV19 to TRBJ1-2; D may be TRBD1 (5 bases). The V gene's germline CDR1 is LNHDA and CDR2 SQIVND (reference sequence). The length of the CDR3 is 13 residues. V lost 6 bases to trimming and J lost 1 base, with 9 bases between them. The CDR3 DNA sequence: TGTGCCAGTAGAACAGGCCTTAACTATGGCTACACCTTC. Translating gives CASRTGLNYGYTF.

The chain joins TRBV29-1 to TRBJ2-1; TRBD2 matches at 10 bases. Losses at the gene ends were 1 base for V and 6 bases for J; bases not matched to a gene: 3. CDR1 and CDR2 (germline): SQVTM, ANQGSEA. The CDR3 is 14 amino acids. The CDR3 nucleotides read TGCAGCGTTGAAGCTAGCGGGAGCCCCAATGAGCAGTTCTTC. This sequence encodes CSVEASGSPNEQFF.

This clone was detected only a few times. The chain recombines TRBV5-1 with TRBJ1-1; 7 bases are shared with TRBD1. The CDR3 covers 16 residues. J was trimmed by 5 bases and V by 0 bases; bases with no gene match: 10. The V gene's germline CDR1 is SGHRS and CDR2 YFSETQ. The DNA for the CDR3 is TGCGCCAGCAGCTTGGGACAGGGCTCTTTTTTAACTGAAGCTTTCTTT. Protein sequence: CASSLGQGSFLTEAFF.

The gene calls are TRBV9 and TRBJ1-4; 8 bases are a match to TRBD1. The CDR3 loop spans 15 amino acids. Germline lookup yields CDR1 SGDLS and CDR2 YYNGEE. With V trimmed by 0 bases and J by 5 bases, 3 bases remained unmatched. For the CDR3, the DNA is TGTGCCAGCAGCGTAGGGAGGACAGGGAATGAAAAACTGTTTTTT. Translated, it gives CASSVGRTGNEKLFF. Drawing the rest from reference TRBV9 and TRBJ1-4, the complete variable domain is DSGVTQTPKHLITATGQRVTLRCSPRSGDLSVYWYQQSLDQGLQFLIQYYNGEERAKGNILERFSAQQFPDLHSELNLSSLELGDSALYFCASSVGRTGNEKLFFGSGTQLSVL.

V gene TRBV29-1 combines with J gene TRBJ2-5, with 13 bases that match TRBD2. The V segment lost 6 bases and the J segment 2 bases; nucleotides outside the gene matches: 6. The CDR3 length is 15 residues. The V gene's germline CDR1 is SQVTM and CDR2 ANQGSEA. For the CDR3, the DNA is TGCAGCGTCGGGACTAGCGGGACCCCACAAGAGACCCAGTACTTC. This codes for CSVGTSGTPQETQYF. The whole variable domain, remainder taken from reference TRBV29-1 and TRBJ2-5, is SAVISQKPSRDICQRGTSLTIQCQVDSQVTMMFWYRQQPGQSLTLIATANQGSEATYESGFVIDKFPISRPNLTFSTLTVSNMSPEDSSIYLCSVGTSGTPQETQYFGPGTRLLVL.

The chain combines TRBV4-1 with TRBJ1-2, with 7 bases matching TRBD1. Unmatched junction bases numbered 4, after V lost 4 bases and J lost 5 bases. The germline V gene encodes CDR1 MGHRA and CDR2 YSYEKL. This CDR3 region has 13 residues. For the CDR3, the DNA is TGCGCCAGCAGCCCAGGGGGTGGGTATGGCTACACCTTC. Its translation: CASSPGGGYGYTF.

This clone has only a few counts. This rearrangement joins TRBV9 to TRBJ2-2; 13 bases map to TRBD2. The V gene's germline CDR1 is SGDLS and CDR2 YYNGEE. The CDR3 has 16 amino acids. Germline trimming cut 3 bases from V and 5 bases from J; bases unmatched to any gene: 4. The CDR3 nucleotides are TGTGCCAGCAGCGAGTGGACTAGCGGGGGAACCGGGGAGCTGTTTTTT. Encoded protein: CASSEWTSGGTGELFF.

The V call is TRBV5-5, the J call TRBJ2-1; 8 bases map to TRBD2. CDR3 length: 15 residues. Germline trimming cut 2 bases from V and 6 bases from J; bases unmatched to any gene: 7. Germline V gene lookup returns CDR1 SGHKS and CDR2 YYEKEE (reference sequence). This CDR3 reads CASSLQRESFNEQFF. The CDR3 nucleotides are TGTGCCAGCAGCTTACAGCGGGAGAGTTTCAATGAGCAGTTCTTC. Full variable domain (rest looked up from reference TRBV5-5 and TRBJ2-1): DAGVTQSPTHLIKTRGQQVTLRCSPISGHKSVSWYQQVLGQGPQFIFQYYEKEERGRGNFPDRFSARQFPNYSSELNVNALLLGDSALYLCASSLQRESFNEQFFGPGTRLTVL.

The chain has TRBV5-4 and TRBJ2-3; 11 nucleotides line up with TRBD2. The CDR3 sequence is 17 residues long. Germline values: CDR1 SGHNT, CDR2 YYREEE (reference sequence). The J segment lost 5 bases and the V segment lost 0 bases, leaving 8 bases of the junction unmatched. The CDR3 DNA reads TGTGCCAGCAGCTTGGATGTAGCGGGAGGGCCGGGAGATACGCAGTATTTT. It specifies CASSLDVAGGPGDTQYF. The full variable domain, its missing parts supplied by reference TRBV5-4 and TRBJ2-3, is ETGVTQSPTHLIKTRGQQVTLRCSSQSGHNTVSWYQQALGQGPQFIFQYYREEENGRGNFPPRFSGLQFPNYSSELNVNALELDDSALYLCASSLDVAGGPGDTQYFGPGTRLTVL.

To note about this clone: A read error may account for a junction end that differs from germline. This sequence joins TRBV7-7 and TRBJ2-1; D might be TRBD2 (6 bases). Germline loops: CDR1 SSHAT, CDR2 FNYEAQ (reference sequence). The CDR3 runs to 15 residues. CDR3 sequence reads: CASSLSPGTPNEQFF. The CDR3 nucleotides are TGTGCTAGCAGCTTATCACCCGGGACTCCCAATGAGCAGTTCTTC.

The chain employs TRBV5-4 and TRBJ2-1; 16 nucleotides line up with TRBD2. V dropped 3 bases and J dropped 9; count of bases not matched to a gene: 6. The CDR3 is made up of 16 amino acids. Germline V gene data show CDR1 as SGHNT and CDR2 as YYREEE (reference sequence). The CDR3 coding sequence is TGTGCCAGCAGCTCTGGGACTAGCGGGAGGGGTGGTGAGCAGTTCTTC. It yields the protein CASSSGTSGRGGEQFF.

V gene TRBV14 combines with J gene TRBJ2-7; 10 bases line up with TRBD2. Germline V gene data show CDR1 as SGHDN and CDR2 as FVKESK. CDR3 length: 15 residues. Unmatched junction bases numbered 5, after V lost 3 bases and J lost 3 bases. This CDR3 is CASSHPSGSVYEQYF. In nucleotides, the CDR3 is TGTGCCAGCAGCCATCCTAGCGGGAGTGTCTACGAGCAGTACTTC.

The genes are TRBV11-2 and TRBJ2-2, with D possibly TRBD2 on 6 matching bases. Between the trimmed V and J ends, which lost 0 bases and 6 bases, there was a span of 14 bases. Germline assignment: CDR1 SGHAT and CDR2 FQNNGV. The length of the CDR3 is 16 residues. The CDR3: CASSLDLRWGAGELFF. The CDR3 DNA is TGTGCCAGCAGCTTAGATCTAAGATGGGGGGCCGGGGAGCTGTTTTTT. The full variable domain, completed using reference TRBV11-2 and TRBJ2-2, is EAGVAQSPRYKIIEKRQSVAFWCNPISGHATLYWYQQILGQGPKLLIQFQNNGVVDDSQLPKDRFSAERLKGVDSTLKIQPAKLEDSAVYLCASSLDLRWGAGELFFGEGSRLTVL.

This clone was found a few times. This CDR3 is CASSYGSSDGNTIYF. In DNA, the CDR3 is TGTGCCAGCAGTTACGGGAGCTCGGATGGAAACACCATATATTTT. The chain employs TRBV6-2 or TRBV6-3 and TRBJ1-3; D not resolved. V dropped 2 bases and J dropped 3 bases, with 11 bases sitting between them. Germline V gene lookup returns CDR1 MNHEY and CDR2 SVGEGT. This CDR3 region has 15 residues.

The chain links TRBV2 to TRBJ2-7; 7 positions match TRBD2. The germline V gene encodes CDR1 SNHLY and CDR2 FYNNEI. Germline trimming cut 4 bases from V and 7 bases from J; bases unmatched to any gene: 13. There are 15 residues in the CDR3. This CDR3 reads CASSAIRGTGGEQYF. The CDR3 nucleotides read TGTGCCAGCAGTGCTATTCGCGGGACCGGGGGGGAGCAGTACTTC.

The chain combines TRBV7-2 with TRBJ2-6, with 7 bases identical to TRBD1. Per germline, CDR1 SGHTA and CDR2 FQGNSA. This CDR3 has 17 residues. J lost 0 bases, V lost 5 bases, and 7 bases had no gene match. The CDR3 DNA follows: TGTGCCAGCAGCGAACGACAGGGATTCTCTGGGGCCAACGTCCTGACTTTC. This sequence encodes CASSERQGFSGANVLTF.

The chain recombines TRBV3-1 (or the pseudogene TRBV3-2) with TRBJ1-3; maybe TRBD1 (6 bases). CDR1 LGHDT and CDR2 YNNKEL come from the germline V gene (reference sequence). The CDR3 is made up of 15 amino acids. Trimming removed 4 bases from V and 4 bases from J, with 14 bases in between. The CDR3 bases are TGTGCCAGCAGCCTCACCCCGGACAGAGGAAACACCATATATTTT. Amino acids: CASSLTPDRGNTIYF.

This clone was detected a few times. V is TRBV2 and J is TRBJ2-5, with no clear D. Germline-derived CDR1 and CDR2 are SNHLY and FYNNEI. CDR3 length: 14 amino acids. V gave up 3 bases and J gave up 2 bases, with 10 bases separating them. CDR3 protein: CASSDRLVQETQYF. Written as DNA, the CDR3 is TGTGCCAGCAGTGATCGGCTAGTGCAAGAGACCCAGTACTTC.